The 2 T cell receptor beta chains listed next were all sequenced from one sample in a study of beta chain features in type 1 diabetes. Points from the study as a whole: All four CD4+ subsets of Type 1 diabetes patients contained TCRB CDR3s that were moderately but significantly shorter.

Expressed TCRB transcripts were sequenced, since all the RNA that had been isolated was reverse transcribed. Here immunoSEQ multiplex PCR was the method, and the copy in TCRdb shows in-frame clones only, minus some. The table lists around 250,000 clones, around 14% of them singletons, with about 0.02% in the top ten. Antigens for these TCRs are unknown. Sequencing was done on a sample of naive CD4+ T cells from blood. The receptors were gathered from a man under 40 with type 1 diabetes.

The sample holds a few counts of this clone. V and J are TRBV25-1 and TRBJ1-5, with 8 bases identical to TRBD1. This CDR3 is built from 15 residues. Germline loops: CDR1 MGHDK, CDR2 SYGVNS. After removal of 2 bases from V and 7 bases from J, the junction contained 7 bases not matched to a gene. The CDR3 sequence: CASSEGDRMGQPQHF. Written as DNA, the CDR3 is TGTGCCAGCAGTGAAGGGGACAGGATGGGCCAGCCCCAGCATTTT. The variable domain in full, with the rest retrieved from reference TRBV25-1 and TRBJ1-5, is EADIYQTPRYLVIGTGKKITLECSQTMGHDKMYWYQQDPGMELHLIHYSYGVNSTEKGDLSSESTVSRIRTEHFPLTLESARPSHTSQYLCASSEGDRMGQPQHFGDGTRLSIL.

This chain joins TRBV1 and TRBJ2-3; the table's D call, TRBD2, has no DNA check behind it. TRBV1 counts as a pseudogene. This CDR3 has 17 amino acids. The CDR3 bases are TGCACCAGCAGCCAAGATACGCGACGGGAGAAGACAGATACGCAGTATTTT. Its protein is CTSSQDTRREKTDTQYF.